The next 15 T cell receptor beta chains were all read from a single sample in a study of naive CD8 T cells in extremely preterm neonates. Measured with immunoSEQ multiplex PCR; TCRdb has only the in-frame clones, and not every one. The repertoire holds several thousand clones, with around 98% as singletons. Sequencing was carried out using naive CD8+ T cells from blood. These receptors all come from a human donor in good health.

The chain uses TRBV27 and TRBJ2-7; the match to TRBD1 covers 7 bases. The V and J ends lost 4 bases and 3 bases, in that order; junction bases with no gene match: 3. CDR3 length equals 13 residues. CDR1 is MNHEY and CDR2 is SMNVEV in the germline V gene (reference sequence). The CDR3: CASSWGTDYEQYF. In DNA form, the CDR3 reads TGTGCCAGCAGTTGGGGGACAGACTACGAGCAGTACTTC.

This chain joins TRBV9 and TRBJ2-1; 9 bases align to TRBD2. This CDR3 spans 15 amino acids. Per the germline V gene, CDR1 is SGDLS and CDR2 is YYNGEE. J was trimmed by 2 bases and V by 2 bases; bases with no gene match: 2. CDR3 region: CASSVGGGAYNEQFF. The CDR3 DNA reads as TGTGCCAGCAGCGTGGGCGGGGGGGCCTACAATGAGCAGTTCTTC.

The rearrangement uses TRBV25-1 and TRBJ1-1; no firm D call. In germline, CDR1 is MGHDK, CDR2 SYGVNS. V was cut by 3 bases and J by 0 bases, with 11 bases left in between. This CDR3 region has 15 residues. The DNA of the CDR3 is TGTGCCAGCAGTGATTCGGTACTCCTGAACACTGAAGCTTTCTTT. It codes for CASSDSVLLNTEAFF. Based on the CDR3 plus reference TRBV25-1 and TRBJ1-1, the full variable domain is EADIYQTPRYLVIGTGKKITLECSQTMGHDKMYWYQQDPGMELHLIHYSYGVNSTEKGDLSSESTVSRIRTEHFPLTLESARPSHTSQYLCASSDSVLLNTEAFFGQGTRLTVV.

This chain connects TRBV9 to TRBJ2-5, with 14 bases aligning to TRBD2. CDR3 length equals 18 residues. V shed 0 bases and J 1 base; nucleotides not matched to a gene: 5. In germline, CDR1 is SGDLS, CDR2 YYNGEE. The CDR3 bases are TGTGCCAGCAGCGTAGGCGTAGGACTAGCGGGGGGCCAAGAGACCCAGTACTTC. As protein: CASSVGVGLAGGQETQYF.

The chain joins TRBV5-1 to TRBJ2-3; possible D gene TRBD1, 6 bases. The ends were cut back, 4 bases at V and 0 bases at J, with 18 bases in the middle. The germline V gene encodes CDR1 SGHRS and CDR2 YFSETQ. CDR3 length equals 17 residues. CDR3 nucleotides: TGCGCCAGCAGCATCCCTACGACAGGTACCAGCACAGATACGCAGTATTTT. Encoded protein: CASSIPTTGTSTDTQYF.

This clone came up once. In nucleotides, the CDR3 is TGCGCCAGCAGCCCCTCGGGGGGCGGTGCCTACGAGCAGTACTTC. Amino acid sequence: CASSPSGGGAYEQYF. The chain uses TRBV4-1 and TRBJ2-7; possibly TRBD2 for D (7 bases). V was pared by 4 bases and J by 2 bases, with 15 bases between. The CDR3 has 15 residues. Germline loops: CDR1 MGHRA, CDR2 YSYEKL.

The chain uses TRBV4-3 and TRBJ1-3; D ambiguous. V lost 0 bases, J lost 2 bases, and 8 bases lay in between. Per germline, CDR1 LGHNA and CDR2 YSLEER. There are 15 residues in the CDR3. CDR3 residues: CASSQDQAAGNTIYF. The CDR3 DNA follows: TGCGCCAGCAGCCAAGATCAGGCAGCTGGAAACACCATATATTTT.

Concerning this clone: The junction differs from germline at one of its ends, possibly a read error. The same CDR3 arises from other DNA sequences in this sample as well. The chain recombines TRBV16 with TRBJ1-1; weak D call: TRBD1 (5 bases). Germline lookup yields CDR1 KGHSY and CDR2 FQNENV. The CDR3 contains 15 residues. CDR3 loop: CASSLLGGMNTEAFF. CDR3 nucleotide sequence: TGTGCTAGCAGCCTTCTCGGGGGAATGAACACTGAAGCTTTCTTT.

V gene TRBV9 combines with J gene TRBJ2-7; 7 bases match TRBD2. The germline V gene has CDR1 SGDLS and CDR2 YYNGEE. V gave up 0 bases and J gave up 6 bases; unmatched junction bases: 3. CDR3 size: 13 residues. CDR3 region: CASSVVSGGEQYF. The CDR3 nucleotides read TGTGCCAGCAGCGTAGTGTCGGGGGGCGAGCAGTACTTC.

The chain employs TRBV28 and TRBJ2-5; TRBD2 agrees at 7 bases. CDR3 size: 15 residues. The V gene end was trimmed by 4 bases and the J gene end by 3 bases; junction bases not matched to a gene: 8. CDR1 is MDHEN, CDR2 SYDVKM, per germline. CDR3: CASSWRSSGKETQYF. In DNA form, the CDR3 reads TGTGCCAGCAGTTGGAGGTCCAGCGGGAAAGAGACCCAGTACTTC.

The chain has TRBV19 and TRBJ1-5; 7 positions match TRBD1. After removal of 0 bases from V and 5 bases from J, the junction contained 7 bases not matched to a gene. The germline V gene has CDR1 LNHDA and CDR2 SQIVND (reference sequence). CDR3 length: 16 amino acids. CDR3 nucleotides: TGTGCCAGTAGTATAGATCAAGGGGGCAGGGATCAGCCCCAGCATTTT. Translation gives CASSIDQGGRDQPQHF.

The chain has TRBV2 and TRBJ1-3, with a tentative D call TRBD1 (6 bases). Trimming took off 7 bases at V and 0 bases at J, with 7 bases between the two ends. CDR3 size: 13 residues. CDR1 and CDR2 from the germline V gene are SNHLY and FYNNEI. The CDR3 here is CASKDSSGNTIYF. The CDR3 DNA reads as TGTGCCAGCAAGGACAGCTCTGGAAACACCATATATTTT. Variable domain in full (rest from reference TRBV2 and TRBJ1-3): EPEVTQTPSHQVTQMGQEVILRCVPISNHLYFYWYRQILGQKVEFLVSFYNNEISEKSEIFDDQFSVERPDGSNFTLKIRSTKLEDSAMYFCASKDSSGNTIYFGEGSWLTVV.

The rearrangement links TRBV19 to TRBJ1-1, with D maybe TRBD1 (5 bases). Germline V CDR1 and CDR2: LNHDA, SQIVND (reference sequence). CDR3 length equals 16 residues. V shed 1 base and J shed 2 bases, with 14 bases lying between them. CDR3 protein: CASSIALLRGNTEAFF. The CDR3 DNA reads as TGTGCCAGTAGTATAGCGCTTTTAAGGGGTAACACTGAAGCTTTCTTT. Filled out from reference TRBV19 and TRBJ1-1, the complete variable domain reads DGGITQSPKYLFRKEGQNVTLSCEQNLNHDAMYWYRQDPGQGLRLIYYSQIVNDFQKGDIAEGYSVSREKKESFPLTVTSAQKNPTAFYLCASSIALLRGNTEAFFGQGTRLTVV.

V gene TRBV13 combines with J gene TRBJ2-6, with 11 bases aligning to TRBD1. This CDR3 is 19 amino acids long. Germline V gives CDR1 PRHDT, CDR2 FYEKMQ (reference sequence). The V and J ends lost 0 bases and 4 bases, in that order; junction bases with no gene match: 8. CDR3 sequence (DNA): TGTGCCAGCAGCTTAGGTGGACAGGGGGCGACGGGAGGGGCCAACGTCCTGACTTTC. It is translated as CASSLGGQGATGGANVLTF.

The CDR3: CASSLAVREQYF. In nucleotides, the CDR3 is TGTGCCAGCAGCTTGGCGGTGCGCGAGCAGTACTTC. This sequence joins TRBV5-6 and TRBJ2-7; D not resolved. Trimming removed 0 bases at V and 6 bases at J, with 7 bases between. The CDR3 is 12 amino acids. Germline V gives CDR1 SGHDT, CDR2 YYEEEE.